The 18 T cell receptor beta chains below all came from one sample that was sequenced in a study of OX40 agonist ivuxolimab in advanced cancers. TCRdb keeps only in-frame clones here, not all; method: immunoSEQ multiplex PCR. The data show around 99,000 clones, with roughly 90% seen just once and about 1.2% held by the top ten. This material consisted of CD4+ or CD8+ T cells sorted from blood, taken in a trial of the OX40 agonist ivuxolimab. The receptors come from an adult with an advanced solid tumor such as melanoma, head and neck, liver or kidney cancer.

The CDR3 loop is CASSGDRGAAYEQYF. Written as DNA, the CDR3 is TGTGCCAGCAGCGGGGACAGGGGGGCCGCCTACGAGCAGTACTTC. The chain uses TRBV5-6 and TRBJ2-7; TRBD1 agrees at 11 bases. The ends lost 4 bases at V and 2 bases at J; junction bases unmatched: 5. Germline V gene data show CDR1 as SGHDT and CDR2 as YYEEEE. The CDR3 runs to 15 residues.

This sequence joins TRBV7-9 and TRBJ2-7; unclear D gene. Trimming pared 4 bases from V and 0 bases from J, leaving 10 bases between. Looked up from germline, CDR1 is SEHNR and CDR2 is FQNEAQ (reference sequence). The CDR3 loop spans 14 amino acids. Here the CDR3 reads CASSSRTASYEQYF. The CDR3 coding sequence is TGTGCCAGCAGCTCCAGGACCGCCTCCTACGAGCAGTACTTC.

This clone appeared a single time. This chain connects TRBV10-1 to TRBJ2-1; TRBD2 matches at 8 bases. V lost 6 bases, J lost 12 bases, and 10 bases stayed unmatched. CDR1 is WNHNN and CDR2 is SYGVQD in the germline V gene (reference sequence). The length of the CDR3 is 13 residues. CDR3 DNA sequence: TGCGCCAGCAGCCCGACTAGCGTGGTTGGGCAGTTCTTC. It specifies CASSPTSVVGQFF.

This chain connects TRBV28 to TRBJ2-1, with D possibly called TRBD1 or TRBD2 (5 bases each). Looked up from germline, CDR1 is MDHEN and CDR2 is SYDVKM. The CDR3 runs to 17 residues. The V end lost 4 bases, the J end lost 7 bases, and 23 bases lay between the germline ends. CDR3 protein: CASSSLSGTHISNEQFF. DNA for the CDR3: TGTGCCAGCAGTTCTTTGTCCGGGACGCATATTTCAAATGAGCAGTTCTTC.

This rearrangement joins TRBV10-3 to TRBJ2-7; D is uncertain. Germline lookup yields CDR1 ENHRY and CDR2 SYGVKD. This CDR3 comprises 13 residues. CDR3 sequence reads: CAVLEDLTYEQYF. Written as DNA, the CDR3 is TGTGCGGTTCTCGAGGACCTAACCTACGAGCAGTACTTC.

This chain connects TRBV2 to TRBJ2-5; possibly TRBD1 for D (6 bases). The J call may not be correct, given that the DNA end is closer to TRBJ2-7. Germline values: CDR1 SNHLY, CDR2 FYNNEI. CDR3 size: 14 residues. The CDR3 DNA sequence: TGTGCCAGCACGACCTACCGGGACACCTACGAGCAGTACTTC. Amino acids: CASTTYRDTYEQYF.

The chain carries TRBV5-1 and TRBJ2-1; 15 bases agree with TRBD2. This CDR3 has 17 residues. From germline, CDR1 is SGHRS and CDR2 YFSETQ. V was pared by 6 bases and J by 7 bases, with 11 bases of the junction left unmatched. The CDR3 DNA sequence: TGCGCCAGCAACGACTACCTCGGACTAGCGGGAGGGAATGAGCAGTTCTTC. It yields the protein CASNDYLGLAGGNEQFF.

V usage is TRBV9 and J usage is TRBJ1-5; D is ambiguous. Germline lookup yields CDR1 SGDLS and CDR2 YYNGEE. The V and J ends lost 4 bases and 0 bases respectively, with 11 bases between them. The CDR3 contains 15 residues. The CDR3 bases are TGTGCCAGCAGCCTGTCTTTCTATAGCAATCAGCCCCAGCATTTT. As protein: CASSLSFYSNQPQHF.

The chain links TRBV28 to TRBJ2-2; D not certain. The CDR3 contains 14 residues. Germline V lookup: CDR1 MDHEN, CDR2 SYDVKM. With 5 bases removed from V and 1 base from J, the gap between germline ends came to 8 bases. CDR3 sequence reads: CASSTSGNTGELFF. CDR3 coding DNA: TGTGCCAGCAGTACTTCAGGGAACACCGGGGAGCTGTTTTTT.

CDR3 nucleotides: TGTGCCAGCTCGAGGGGGGTGACTGGGGCCAACGTCCTGACTTTC. Translated, it gives CASSRGVTGANVLTF. The chain uses TRBV7-2 and TRBJ2-6; D might be TRBD1 or TRBD2, each matching 6 bases. Germline V gene data show CDR1 as SGHTA and CDR2 as FQGNSA. Trimming stripped 8 bases from V and 2 bases from J, with 13 bases between. This CDR3 comprises 15 residues.

The V and J genes are TRBV2 and TRBJ2-2; D uncertain. Trimming shortened V by 3 bases and J by 2 bases, and 16 bases separated the two germline ends. Germline loops: CDR1 SNHLY, CDR2 FYNNEI. The CDR3 spans 17 residues. The CDR3 bases are TGTGCCAGCAGTGACCCGCTGACTGGAACAAACACCGGGGAGCTGTTTTTT. Amino acid sequence: CASSDPLTGTNTGELFF.

The chain couples TRBV9 to TRBJ2-7; maybe TRBD2 (6 bases). V was cut by 3 bases and J by 7 bases, with 8 bases left in between. This CDR3 has 11 amino acids. CDR1 SGDLS and CDR2 YYNGEE come from the germline V gene. CDR3 nucleotides: TGTGCCAGCAGCGGGGGAGGTGAGCAGTACTTC. The encoded protein is CASSGGGEQYF.

In its sample, this clone was seen once. The V call is TRBV7-2, the J call TRBJ1-1, with D hard to call. The CDR3 totals 15 residues. V was pared by 4 bases and J by 4 bases, with 16 bases between. Per the germline V gene, CDR1 is SGHTA and CDR2 is FQGNSA. CDR3 bases: TGTGCCAGCAGCTCAGAACTCCAGGACCCCACTGAAGCTTTCTTT. Translation: CASSSELQDPTEAFF.

The chain combines TRBV5-1 with TRBJ1-5, with a tentative D call TRBD1 (5 bases). With 4 bases removed from V and 3 bases from J, the gap between germline ends came to 11 bases. This CDR3 contains 14 residues. Germline V gene data show CDR1 as SGHRS and CDR2 as YFSETQ. The CDR3 DNA reads as TGCGCCAGCAGCAGTGGGACCCCCAATCAGCCCCAGCATTTT. Protein: CASSSGTPNQPQHF.

The J gene is TRBJ2-5, the V gene TRBV5-1; the D gene is possibly TRBD1 (6 bases). The CDR3 is made up of 16 amino acids. Trimming cost V 1 base and J 1 base, with 14 bases left between them. Germline CDR1 and CDR2: SGHRS and YFSETQ. The CDR3 coding sequence is TGCGCCAGCAGCTTGAGGACAGCTTCTAGCCAAGAGACCCAGTACTTC. Translated: CASSLRTASSQETQYF.

J is TRBJ2-5 and V is TRBV19; perhaps TRBD1 as D (6 bases). V gave up 5 bases and J gave up 4 bases, with 11 bases separating them. Per the germline V gene, CDR1 is LNHDA and CDR2 is SQIVND (reference sequence). This CDR3 comprises 13 residues. CDR3 sequence reads: CASSFGQTETQYF. In nucleotides, the CDR3 is TGTGCCAGTAGTTTCGGACAGACAGAGACCCAGTACTTC.

The rearrangement links TRBV18 to TRBJ1-1, with 7 positions matching TRBD1. Germline CDR1 is KGHSH and CDR2 is LQKENI. Unmatched junction bases numbered 10, after V lost 8 bases and J lost 1 base. The CDR3 spans 15 residues. As DNA, the CDR3 is TGTGCCAGCAAAATTGGGGACAGTTGGAACACTGAAGCTTTCTTT. Translating it yields CASKIGDSWNTEAFF. Full variable domain (remainder filled in from reference TRBV18 and TRBJ1-1): NAGVMQNPRHLVRRRGQEARLRCSPMKGHSHVYWYRQLPEEGLKFMVYLQKENIIDESGMPKERFSAEFPKEGPSILRIQQVVRGDSAAYFCASKIGDSWNTEAFFGQGTRLTVV.

V and J are TRBV7-2 and TRBJ1-5; 7 bases fit TRBD1. Germline V gene sequence: CDR1 SGHTA, CDR2 FQGNSA. Unmatched junction bases numbered 9, after V lost 4 bases and J lost 3 bases. This CDR3 spans 16 amino acids. CDR3 in DNA: TGTGCCAGCAGCTCCCCCCCACAGGGGACCAATCAGCCCCAGCATTTT. This gives the protein CASSSPPQGTNQPQHF.